One sample yielded the 13 T cell receptor beta chains listed below, sequenced in a study of T cells in Graves' hyperthyroidism and ophthalmopathy. From RNA transcripts, TCR beta CDR3 regions were amplified. HTBI primers were used for first-round RT-PCR of the TCR CDR3. TCRdb independently ran MiXCR on the multiplex PCR reads; one entry per CDR3 protein. The sample records 500,000 to 650,000 distinct CDR3 sequences, 14% being singletons. The sample consisted of blood. The receptors originated from a woman in her thirties or forties with Graves' hyperthyroidism.

This clonotype was recorded at least ten times. The chain recombines TRBV20-1 with TRBJ2-7; tentatively, D is TRBD2 (6 bases). This CDR3 has 13 residues. Trimming left V 1 base short and J 3 bases short, with 10 bases between. Germline V gene lookup returns CDR1 DFQATT and CDR2 SNEGSKA (reference sequence). For the CDR3, the DNA is TGCAGTGCTAGAGCCTCGGGAGACTACGAGCAGTACTTC. It codes for CSARASGDYEQYF.

CDR3 amino acids: CASSPAEEQYF. The CDR3 nucleotides are TGTGCCAGCTCACCGGCGGAGGAGCAGTACTTC. The V call is TRBV18, the J call TRBJ2-7; D not certain. Per germline, CDR1 KGHSH and CDR2 LQKENI. This CDR3 contains 11 residues. V was cut by 3 bases and J by 7 bases, with 7 bases left in between.

This clonotype was counted at least ten times. The chain combines TRBV27 with TRBJ1-2; the match to TRBD1 covers 12 bases. Losses at the gene ends were 8 bases for V and 8 bases for J; bases not matched to a gene: 6. CDR3 size: 13 residues. The germline gives CDR1 MNHEY, CDR2 SMNVEV (reference sequence). CDR3: CASVGTGGAGYTF. The CDR3 DNA sequence: TGTGCCAGCGTGGGGACAGGGGGCGCCGGCTACACCTTC.

This clonotype was counted ten times or more. J is TRBJ1-1 and V is TRBV5-5; 7 nucleotides line up with TRBD1. CDR1 is SGHKS, CDR2 YYEKEE, per germline (reference sequence). V shed 4 bases, J shed 1 base, and the junction held 16 bases outside the gene matches. The CDR3 is 18 amino acids. The CDR3 nucleotides are TGTGCCAGCAGCCCCGAAGAATATGGCGGGACAGCGAACACTGAAGCTTTCTTT. Protein sequence: CASSPEEYGGTANTEAFF. The entire variable domain, with the rest obtained from reference TRBV5-5 and TRBJ1-1, is as follows: DAGVTQSPTHLIKTRGQQVTLRCSPISGHKSVSWYQQVLGQGPQFIFQYYEKEERGRGNFPDRFSARQFPNYSSELNVNALLLGDSALYLCASSPEEYGGTANTEAFFGQGTRLTVV.

This clonotype was observed at least ten times. V gene TRBV6-1 combines with J gene TRBJ2-7; D gene uncertain. The CDR3 has 15 residues. CDR1 and CDR2 (germline): MNHNS, SASEGT. V gave up 5 bases and J gave up 1 base, with 15 bases separating them. The CDR3 protein is CASSSRSTLSYEQYF. The CDR3 DNA sequence: TGTGCCAGCAGTTCCCGATCCACGTTATCCTACGAGCAGTACTTC.

This clonotype was counted ten times or more. The chain has TRBV20-1 and TRBJ2-3, with a weak D call TRBD2 (6 bases). Trimming took off 6 bases at V and 2 bases at J, with 24 bases between the two ends. Germline V gene data show CDR1 as DFQATT and CDR2 as SNEGSKA (reference sequence). The CDR3 length is 17 residues. The chain's CDR3 is CSALQGGAATYTDTQYF. The CDR3 nucleotides are TGCAGTGCCCTACAAGGAGGGGCGGCTACCTACACAGATACGCAGTATTTT.

Ten or more counts support this clonotype. The J gene is TRBJ2-3, the V gene TRBV5-1, with 15 bases lining up with TRBD2. V was pared by 5 bases and J by 0 bases, with 4 bases of the junction left unmatched. This CDR3 is 17 amino acids long. Germline lookup yields CDR1 SGHRS and CDR2 YFSETQ. CDR3 loop: CASSSGLAGGSTDTQYF. For the CDR3, the DNA is TGCGCCAGCAGTTCCGGACTAGCGGGAGGGAGCACAGATACGCAGTATTTT. The entire variable domain, with the rest obtained from reference TRBV5-1 and TRBJ2-3, is as follows: KAGVTQTPRYLIKTRGQQVTLSCSPISGHRSVSWYQQTPGQGLQFLFEYFSETQRNKGNFPGRFSGRQFSNSRSEMNVSTLELGDSALYLCASSSGLAGGSTDTQYFGPGTRLTVL.

This clonotype appeared a few times. CDR3 region: CASSEGTSGSGYEQYF. The CDR3 nucleotides read TGTGCCAGCAGCGAGGGGACTAGCGGGAGTGGGTACGAGCAGTACTTC. This chain joins TRBV7-9 and TRBJ2-7, with TRBD2 identical over 14 bases. This CDR3 spans 16 amino acids. V lost 5 bases, J lost 4 bases, and 7 bases stayed unmatched. The germline gives CDR1 SEHNR, CDR2 FQNEAQ (reference sequence).

This clonotype was detected a few times. The rearrangement uses TRBV20-1 and TRBJ2-7; no definite D call. Germline V CDR1 and CDR2: DFQATT, SNEGSKA (reference sequence). The CDR3 extends over 12 amino acids. Trimming removed 1 base at V and 1 base at J, with 5 bases between. The CDR3 nucleotides read TGCAGTGCTAGAGTAGGGTCCTACGAGCAGTACTTC. As protein: CSARVGSYEQYF.

The chain links TRBV6-1 to TRBJ1-2, with a tentative D call TRBD1 (5 bases). Trimming cost V 5 bases and J 8 bases, with 9 bases left between them. CDR3 size: 11 residues. CDR1 MNHNS and CDR2 SASEGT come from the germline V gene. As DNA, the CDR3 is TGTGCCAGCAGTCGGACACGGGGCTACACCTTC. Amino acid sequence: CASSRTRGYTF.

This clonotype appeared many times. The chain employs TRBV3-1 and TRBJ1-4, with TRBD1 matching over 7 bases. The CDR3 spans 15 residues. Germline assignment: CDR1 LGHDT and CDR2 YNNKEL (reference sequence). V gave up 2 bases and J gave up 8 bases; unmatched junction bases: 8. The CDR3 here is CASSQRDSGGEKLFF. The CDR3, as DNA: TGTGCCAGCAGCCAACGGGACAGTGGAGGAGAAAAACTGTTTTTT.

Many counts were recorded for this clonotype. The chain is built from TRBV2 and TRBJ2-3; TRBD2 agrees at 7 bases. Germline CDR1 and CDR2: SNHLY and FYNNEI. J gave up 2 bases and V 1 base, and 3 bases lay outside the gene matches. The CDR3 has 15 amino acids. Written as DNA, the CDR3 is TGTGCCAGCAGTGAAGAGACTAGCCCCACAGATACGCAGTATTTT. This translates into CASSEETSPTDTQYF. The full variable domain, completed using reference TRBV2 and TRBJ2-3, is EPEVTQTPSHQVTQMGQEVILRCVPISNHLYFYWYRQILGQKVEFLVSFYNNEISEKSEIFDDQFSVERPDGSNFTLKIRSTKLEDSAMYFCASSEETSPTDTQYFGPGTRLTVL.

This clonotype was seen a handful of times. A junction end diverges from the germline sequence, so it may reflect a read error. The V and J genes are TRBV29-1 and TRBJ2-2; 9 positions agree with TRBD2. In germline, CDR1 is SQVTM, CDR2 ANQGSEA. The CDR3 extends over 14 amino acids. The CDR3 DNA follows: TGCAGCGTCGAAGGGCGGGAGGGCGGCGGGGAGCTGTTTTTT. Protein: CSVEGREGGGELFF.